This is a list of T cell receptor beta chains from one sample in a study of cytomegalovirus exposure and HLA in healthy donors. Method: immunoSEQ multiplex PCR; TCRdb's copy keeps in-frame clones and lacks some. The table lists more than 85,000 clones, approximately 71% of them singletons. Sequencing was performed on PBMCs. The receptors were sampled from a man between 35 and 55 years old in good health and CMV-seronegative. Both conserved end residues are part of each CDR3. Fields, in order: CDR3 protein, CDR3 DNA, V gene, D gene, J gene, clone size. The D gene is left open where the match is weak. Clone size appears in some rows only: once, few, many, or a class for an expanded clone.

CDR3 protein: CASTRTEGNEQFF; CDR3 DNA: TGTGCCAGCACCCGCACGGAGGGAAATGAGCAGTTCTTC; V gene: TRBV7-2; D gene: NA; J gene: TRBJ2-1; clone size: NA
CDR3 protein: CASSLTGYEQYF; CDR3 DNA: TGTGCCAGCAGCTTGACAGGCTACGAGCAGTACTTC; V gene: TRBV11-2; D gene: NA; J gene: TRBJ2-7; clone size: NA
CDR3 protein: CASRTSGNTGELFF; CDR3 DNA: TGTGCCAGCAGGACTAGCGGGAACACCGGGGAGCTGTTTTTT; V gene: TRBV5-6; D gene: TRBD2; J gene: TRBJ2-2; clone size: NA
CDR3 protein: CASSPRTSGAPDTQYF; CDR3 DNA: TGTGCCAGCAGTCCGCGGACTAGCGGGGCCCCAGATACGCAGTATTTT; V gene: TRBV6-6; D gene: TRBD2; J gene: TRBJ2-3; clone size: NA
CDR3 protein: CASSLTDRNTEAFF; CDR3 DNA: TGTGCCAGCAGCTTAACTGACAGGAACACTGAAGCTTTCTTT; V gene: TRBV7-6; D gene: NA; J gene: TRBJ1-1; clone size: NA
CDR3 protein: CASSLEGDSNQPQHF; CDR3 DNA: TGTGCCAGCAGCTTAGAAGGGGATAGCAATCAGCCCCAGCATTTT; V gene: TRBV7-9; D gene: NA; J gene: TRBJ1-5; clone size: NA
CDR3 protein: CASSHRREGGQPQHF; CDR3 DNA: TGTGCCAGCAGTCACAGGCGTGAGGGAGGGCAGCCCCAGCATTTT; V gene: TRBV7-2; D gene: NA; J gene: TRBJ1-5; clone size: few
CDR3 protein: CASSLDRGLNYGYTF; CDR3 DNA: TGTGCCAGCAGCTTAGACAGGGGATTAAACTATGGCTACACCTTC; V gene: TRBV5-6; D gene: TRBD1; J gene: TRBJ1-2; clone size: NA
CDR3 protein: CASSPSGGGNNEQFF; CDR3 DNA: TGTGCCAGCAGCCCTTCGGGCGGGGGAAACAATGAGCAGTTCTTC; V gene: TRBV9; D gene: TRBD2; J gene: TRBJ2-1; clone size: NA
CDR3 protein: CASSKTSGGAYNEQFF; CDR3 DNA: TGTGCCAGCAGCAAGACTAGCGGGGGGGCCTACAATGAGCAGTTCTTC; V gene: TRBV6-6; D gene: TRBD2; J gene: TRBJ2-1; clone size: once
CDR3 protein: CASGLVRYGSSYEQYF; CDR3 DNA: TGTGCTAGTGGTTTGGTACGGTACGGTAGCTCCTACGAGCAGTACTTC; V gene: TRBV12-5; D gene: NA; J gene: TRBJ2-7; clone size: NA
CDR3 protein: CASSLGQNQPQHF; CDR3 DNA: TGCGCCAGCAGCCTGGGACAGAATCAGCCCCAGCATTTT; V gene: TRBV5-1; D gene: TRBD1; J gene: TRBJ1-5; clone size: NA
CDR3 protein: CSVRGFSSTDTQYF; CDR3 DNA: TGCAGCGTTCGGGGATTCAGTAGCACAGATACGCAGTATTTT; V gene: TRBV29-1; D gene: NA; J gene: TRBJ2-3; clone size: NA
CDR3 protein: CASSLWGTGEGGYTF; CDR3 DNA: TGTGCCAGCAGTTTATGGGGGACAGGGGAGGGGGGCTACACCTTC; V gene: TRBV27; D gene: TRBD1; J gene: TRBJ1-2; clone size: NA
CDR3 protein: CASRQGANYEQYF; CDR3 DNA: TGCGCCAGCCGACAGGGGGCTAATTACGAGCAGTACTTC; V gene: TRBV10-2; D gene: TRBD1; J gene: TRBJ2-7; clone size: few
CDR3 protein: CASSQEPLTYGYTF; CDR3 DNA: TGCGCCAGCAGCCAAGAGCCTCTAACCTATGGCTACACCTTC; V gene: TRBV4-3; D gene: NA; J gene: TRBJ1-2; clone size: NA